A single sample is the source of the 31 T cell receptor beta chains below, sequenced in a study of cytomegalovirus exposure and HLA in healthy donors (dated by TCRdb to 2015 to 2018). The receptor library was made with the immunoSEQ multiplex PCR assay. For the multiplex PCR, a mixture combining 60 forward primers for TCR Vbeta segments and 13 reverse primers for TCR Jbeta segments was used. This immuneACCESS table, as held by TCRdb, lists in-frame sequences with V and J called but not all clones. Of the missing ones, under half trace to an unresolved V gene in checked studies; the others have no known cause. Here the sample has some 120,000 clones; approximately 69% occur a single time. Approximately 4% of the sample rests with the top ten. Sequenced: PBMCs. Source of these receptors: a man aged 35 to 55 in good health and CMV-seropositive.

This sequence joins TRBV6-5 and TRBJ1-1; D unclear. The length of the CDR3 is 13 residues. The V gene lost 6 bases and the J gene lost 11 bases, with 19 bases spanning the gap. CDR1 and CDR2 (germline): MNHEY, SVGAGI. The CDR3 region is CASSLTGDFDAFF. The DNA of the CDR3 is TGTGCCAGCAGCCTCACCGGGGATTTTGACGCTTTCTTT.

The rearrangement links TRBV5-6 to TRBJ2-1; 7 bases map to TRBD1. Germline V gene sequence: CDR1 SGHDT, CDR2 YYEEEE. This CDR3 is 19 amino acids long. J was trimmed by 4 bases and V by 4 bases; bases with no gene match: 20. CDR3 DNA: TGTGCCAGCAGCATCCAGGGGGTCCTAATTGGTACCCTTTACAATGAGCAGTTCTTC. Amino acid sequence: CASSIQGVLIGTLYNEQFF.

The V and J genes are TRBV28 and TRBJ2-2; TRBD1 agrees at 8 bases. V was pared by 6 bases and J by 5 bases, with 8 bases of the junction left unmatched. The CDR3 is 15 amino acids. The germline CDR1 and CDR2 sequences are MDHEN and SYDVKM. As DNA, the CDR3 is TGTGCCAGCAGCCGATCGACAGGGGATACCGGGGAGCTGTTTTTT. This translates into CASSRSTGDTGELFF.

The chain is built from TRBV11-2 and TRBJ2-2; 11 bases fit TRBD1. Losses at the gene ends were 5 bases for V and 4 bases for J; bases not matched to a gene: 3. This CDR3 has 15 residues. CDR1 is SGHAT and CDR2 is FQNNGV in the germline V gene. In DNA, the CDR3 is TGTGCCAGCAGCCAGGGGACAGGGGGCACCGGGGAGCTGTTTTTT. Encoded protein: CASSQGTGGTGELFF. The complete variable domain, with remaining parts taken from reference TRBV11-2 and TRBJ2-2, reads EAGVAQSPRYKIIEKRQSVAFWCNPISGHATLYWYQQILGQGPKLLIQFQNNGVVDDSQLPKDRFSAERLKGVDSTLKIQPAKLEDSAVYLCASSQGTGGTGELFFGEGSRLTVL.

CDR3 coding DNA: TGCGCCAGCAGCTCAGGCCCCTTGGGCCAGCCCCAGCATTTT. It specifies CASSSGPLGQPQHF. The J gene is TRBJ1-5, the V gene TRBV4-1, with D unresolved. Trimming removed 5 bases from V and 7 bases from J, with 15 bases in between. Per the germline V gene, CDR1 is MGHRA and CDR2 is YSYEKL. CDR3 length equals 14 residues.

This clone has just a few counts. The chain joins TRBV7-9 to TRBJ1-5, with D maybe TRBD1 (5 bases). Trimming stripped 1 base from V and 9 bases from J, with 13 bases between. Looked up from germline, CDR1 is SEHNR and CDR2 is FQNEAQ (reference sequence). The CDR3 is made up of 14 amino acids. The CDR3 DNA follows: TGTGCCAGCAGCTTAGGGGGCCCTGAACCGCCCCAGCATTTT. It specifies CASSLGGPEPPQHF.

The chain couples TRBV19 to TRBJ1-5; D gene ambiguous. V dropped 10 bases and J dropped 0 bases, with 13 bases sitting between them. The CDR3 is 14 residues long. In germline, CDR1 is LNHDA, CDR2 SQIVND (reference sequence). DNA for the CDR3: TGTGCCACTACTCGGAGGAATAGCAATCAGCCCCAGCATTTT. Its protein is CATTRRNSNQPQHF.

The J gene is TRBJ2-1, the V gene TRBV29-1; perhaps TRBD2 as D (6 bases). Germline CDR1 is SQVTM and CDR2 is ANQGSEA. The CDR3 extends over 15 amino acids. Deletions cut 6 bases from V and 7 bases from J, with 22 bases between. The CDR3 DNA reads TGCAGCGTCCTGAGGTTCGGAGGGCCGGGAAATGAGCAGTTCTTC. Its translation is CSVLRFGGPGNEQFF.

This chain joins TRBV2 and TRBJ2-3, with D uncertain. The germline V and J ends were trimmed by 6 bases and 2 bases, with 3 bases remaining between them. There are 11 residues in the CDR3. CDR1 is SNHLY, CDR2 FYNNEI, per germline. This chain's CDR3 is CASSSTDTQYF. The DNA for the CDR3 is TGTGCCAGCAGCTCCACAGATACGCAGTATTTT.

This clone has a handful of counts. CDR3 bases: TGTGCCAGCAGTGAACAGAAAAATGAGCAGTTCTTC. Translated, it gives CASSEQKNEQFF. The V and J genes are TRBV6-1 and TRBJ2-1; D gene ambiguous. The CDR3 sequence is 12 residues long. Trimming took off 2 bases at V and 7 bases at J, with 6 bases between the two ends. The germline V gene has CDR1 MNHNS and CDR2 SASEGT.

This sequence joins TRBV19 and TRBJ2-4; 9 bases agree with TRBD1. Germline lookup yields CDR1 LNHDA and CDR2 SQIVND (reference sequence). J lost 7 bases, V lost 7 bases, and 11 bases had no gene match. This CDR3 comprises 15 residues. Written as DNA, the CDR3 is TGTGCCAGTACCCGGGACAGGGACCTTCGGAACATTCAGTACTTC. The encoded protein is CASTRDRDLRNIQYF.

V gene TRBV5-1 combines with J gene TRBJ2-2, with D perhaps matching TRBD2 (6 bases). V was pared by 4 bases and J by 5 bases, with 18 bases between. Per the germline V gene, CDR1 is SGHRS and CDR2 is YFSETQ. The CDR3 has 16 residues. The CDR3 sequence is CASSPQRAGRTGELFF. CDR3 bases: TGCGCCAGCAGCCCGCAGAGGGCAGGGAGGACCGGGGAGCTGTTTTTT.

This clone was counted a few times. This chain uses TRBV14 with TRBJ1-6; D not resolved. This CDR3 contains 15 residues. Trimming left V 4 bases short and J 7 bases short, with 14 bases between. Germline assignment: CDR1 SGHDN and CDR2 FVKESK. Written as DNA, the CDR3 is TGTGCCAGCAGCCGCGGGCACAACGTCAATTCACCCCTCCACTTT. It specifies CASSRGHNVNSPLHF.

This clone was seen a handful of times. The chain employs TRBV7-2 and TRBJ2-1, with D possibly being TRBD2 (5 bases). V was trimmed by 5 bases and J by 10 bases, leaving 12 bases between them. The CDR3 consists of 12 residues. Germline assignment: CDR1 SGHTA and CDR2 FQGNSA. CDR3 region: CASSRALGEQFF. The CDR3 nucleotides read TGTGCCAGCAGCCGCGCACTAGGAGAGCAGTTCTTC.

This chain uses TRBV7-6 with TRBJ1-6, with D possibly being TRBD1 (6 bases). V dropped 1 base and J dropped 8 bases, with 12 bases sitting between them. The CDR3 is made up of 15 amino acids. Per the germline V gene, CDR1 is SGHVS and CDR2 is FNYEAQ. CDR3 sequence (DNA): TGTGCCAGCAGCTTAGTTGCAGGGGTTCATTCACCCCTCCACTTT. Translated: CASSLVAGVHSPLHF.

This chain joins TRBV11-3 and TRBJ2-5, with 13 bases identical to TRBD2. The V and J ends lost 1 base and 2 bases, in that order; junction bases with no gene match: 1. CDR1 and CDR2 (germline): SGHNT, YENEEA. This CDR3 has 16 residues. The CDR3 DNA follows: TGTGCCAGCAGCTTAGGACTAGCGGGAGGTCAAGAGACCCAGTACTTC. Translation: CASSLGLAGGQETQYF.

V is TRBV19 and J is TRBJ2-2; TRBD2 aligns across 15 bases. The germline V gene encodes CDR1 LNHDA and CDR2 SQIVND (reference sequence). The CDR3 sequence is 17 residues long. Trimming removed 6 bases from V and 6 bases from J; junction bases left unmatched: 8. The CDR3 coding sequence is TGTGCCAGTAGCAAGGGACTAGCGGGAGGTGGTGCCGGGGAGCTGTTTTTT. It specifies CASSKGLAGGGAGELFF.

The gene calls are TRBV9 and TRBJ1-1; the D gene is possibly TRBD1 (6 bases). V shed 6 bases and J shed 7 bases, with 13 bases lying between them. The CDR3 runs 12 residues. The germline V gene encodes CDR1 SGDLS and CDR2 YYNGEE. CDR3 DNA sequence: TGTGCCAGCACCCTGGTACAGGGTGAAGCTTTCTTT. The encoded protein is CASTLVQGEAFF.

V is TRBV5-1 and J is TRBJ2-1, with TRBD2 matching over 10 bases. Germline values: CDR1 SGHRS, CDR2 YFSETQ. The junction had 4 bases not matched to a gene; V was cut back by 4 bases and J by 0 bases. There are 16 residues in the CDR3. The CDR3 bases are TGCGCCAGCAGCATCGCTAGCGGGAGCTCCTACAATGAGCAGTTCTTC. This gives the protein CASSIASGSSYNEQFF.

The V gene is TRBV19, the J gene TRBJ1-5; TRBD1 might be the D (5 bases). The CDR3 runs 16 residues. Germline V CDR1 and CDR2: LNHDA, SQIVND (reference sequence). V was shortened by 8 bases and J by 0 bases, with 17 bases between the two germline ends. Here the CDR3 DNA reads TGTGCCAGTTCACCGACAGTTACAATTAGCAATCAGCCCCAGCATTTT. Translated, it gives CASSPTVTISNQPQHF.

The chain joins TRBV4-2 to TRBJ2-7; possible D gene TRBD1, 6 bases. V lost 0 bases to trimming and J lost 0 bases, with 21 bases between them. The CDR3 spans 19 residues. Per the germline V gene, CDR1 is LGHNA and CDR2 is YNFKEQ. CDR3 in amino acids: CASSQDPRDTAFSSYEQYF. The CDR3 nucleotides read TGTGCCAGCAGCCAAGATCCTAGGGACACCGCATTCAGCTCCTACGAGCAGTACTTC.

The chain links TRBV7-9 to TRBJ2-5; 10 nucleotides agree with TRBD1. J was trimmed by 4 bases and V by 6 bases; bases with no gene match: 2. Looked up from germline, CDR1 is SEHNR and CDR2 is FQNEAQ (reference sequence). The CDR3 runs to 13 residues. DNA for the CDR3: TGTGCCAGCAGGACAGGGGGCCCAGAGACCCAGTACTTC. Protein: CASRTGGPETQYF.

This clone was observed a handful of times. The chain is built from TRBV7-2 and TRBJ1-2, with D perhaps matching TRBD1 (5 bases). Germline V gives CDR1 SGHTA, CDR2 FQGNSA. The CDR3 spans 15 residues. The ends were cut back, 4 bases at V and 0 bases at J, with 12 bases in the middle. The CDR3 region has the DNA TGTGCCAGCAGCTCACAGGTCTCAGCTAACTATGGCTACACCTTC. Amino acid sequence: CASSSQVSANYGYTF.

The V gene is TRBV29-1, the J gene TRBJ1-1; no definite D call. Germline loops: CDR1 SQVTM, CDR2 ANQGSEA. The CDR3 totals 11 residues. Trimming shortened V by 2 bases and J by 4 bases, and 5 bases separated the two germline ends. This CDR3 is CSVESGTEAFF. The DNA of the CDR3 is TGCAGCGTTGAATCGGGCACTGAAGCTTTCTTT.

V gene TRBV5-4 combines with J gene TRBJ2-3, with TRBD1 identical over 7 bases. Germline CDR1 and CDR2: SGHNT and YYREEE (reference sequence). The junction had 4 bases not matched to a gene; V was cut back by 0 bases and J by 0 bases. The CDR3 has 16 amino acids. This CDR3 reads CASSLEGGASTDTQYF. CDR3 coding DNA: TGTGCCAGCAGCTTGGAAGGGGGCGCTAGCACAGATACGCAGTATTTT.

The chain uses TRBV2 and TRBJ2-2; D may be TRBD1 (6 bases). Trimming cost V 1 base and J 4 bases, with 10 bases left between them. The germline CDR1 and CDR2 sequences are SNHLY and FYNNEI. The CDR3 is made up of 15 amino acids. CDR3 in amino acids: CASSEVRGGTGELFF. The CDR3, as DNA: TGTGCCAGCAGTGAAGTCAGGGGCGGCACCGGGGAGCTGTTTTTT.

This chain uses TRBV10-2 with TRBJ2-7, with D possibly TRBD2 on 5 matching bases. V lost 5 bases to trimming and J lost 5 bases, with 7 bases between them. The germline CDR1 and CDR2 sequences are WSHSY and SAAADI. CDR3 length: 11 residues. The CDR3 DNA is TGCGCCAGCAGTAGAGCGGACGAGCAGTACTTC. Translated: CASSRADEQYF.

The genes are TRBV6-1 and TRBJ1-2; D is possibly TRBD1 (5 bases). Germline V gene data show CDR1 as MNHNS and CDR2 as SASEGT. CDR3 length: 14 residues. V was clipped by 6 bases and J by 6 bases, with 17 bases between them. CDR3 nucleotide sequence: TGTGCCAGCAGGCCGCCGGGAGGGGTCCATGGCTACACCTTC. It codes for CASRPPGGVHGYTF.

This clone was seen more than once but under ten times. The V gene is TRBV11-2, the J gene TRBJ2-5, with a weak D call TRBD1 (5 bases). V was cut by 5 bases and J by 5 bases, with 12 bases left in between. The CDR3 covers 13 residues. Germline loops: CDR1 SGHAT, CDR2 FQNNGV. The CDR3 region is CASSPDSGETQYF. CDR3 bases: TGTGCCAGCAGCCCTGACTCAGGGGAGACCCAGTACTTC.

DNA for the CDR3: TGCAGCGTATCGGGACAGAGCTCCTACGAGCAGTACTTC. Translation gives CSVSGQSSYEQYF. The chain uses TRBV29-1 and TRBJ2-7; 7 bases are a match to TRBD1. CDR3 size: 13 residues. The germline V gene has CDR1 SQVTM and CDR2 ANQGSEA. Trimming removed 6 bases from V and 0 bases from J; junction bases left unmatched: 5.

The V and J genes are TRBV29-1 and TRBJ1-1; D is unclear. V dropped 8 bases and J dropped 2 bases, with 15 bases sitting between them. Germline V CDR1 and CDR2: SQVTM, ANQGSEA. The length of the CDR3 is 13 residues. CDR3 sequence reads: CSLTAATNTEAFF. For the CDR3, the DNA is TGCAGCTTAACCGCGGCGACCAACACTGAAGCTTTCTTT.